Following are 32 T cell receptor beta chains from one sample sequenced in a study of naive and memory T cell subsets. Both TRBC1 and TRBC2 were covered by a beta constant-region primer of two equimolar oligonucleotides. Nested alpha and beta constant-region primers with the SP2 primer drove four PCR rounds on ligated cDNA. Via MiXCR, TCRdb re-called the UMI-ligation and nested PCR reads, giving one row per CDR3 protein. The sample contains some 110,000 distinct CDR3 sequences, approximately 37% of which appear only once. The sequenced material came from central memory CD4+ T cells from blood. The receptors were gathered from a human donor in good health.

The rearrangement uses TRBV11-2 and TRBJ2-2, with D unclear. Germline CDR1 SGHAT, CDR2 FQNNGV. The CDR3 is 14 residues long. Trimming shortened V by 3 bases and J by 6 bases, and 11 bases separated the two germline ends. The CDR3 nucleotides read TGTGCCAGCAGCTTTTCGGGTTCTGCCGGGGAGCTGTTTTTT. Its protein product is CASSFSGSAGELFF.

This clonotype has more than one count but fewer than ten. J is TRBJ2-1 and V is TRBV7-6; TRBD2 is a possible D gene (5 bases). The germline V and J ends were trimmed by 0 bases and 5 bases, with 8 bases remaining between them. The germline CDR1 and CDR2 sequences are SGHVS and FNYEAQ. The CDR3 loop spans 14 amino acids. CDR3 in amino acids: CASSLAGVNNEQFF. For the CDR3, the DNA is TGTGCCAGCAGCTTAGCGGGAGTGAACAATGAGCAGTTCTTC. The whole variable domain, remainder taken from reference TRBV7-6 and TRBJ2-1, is GAGVSQSPRYKVTKRGQDVALRCDPISGHVSLYWYRQALGQGPEFLTYFNYEAQQDKSGLPNDRFSAERPEGSISTLTIQRTEQRDSAMYRCASSLAGVNNEQFFGPGTRLTVL.

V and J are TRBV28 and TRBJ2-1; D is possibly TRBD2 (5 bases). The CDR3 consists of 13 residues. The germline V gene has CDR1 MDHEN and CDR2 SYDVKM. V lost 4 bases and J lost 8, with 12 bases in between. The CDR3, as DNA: TGTGCCAGCAGTTCGACGTTCGGGGATGAGCAGTTCTTC. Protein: CASSSTFGDEQFF.

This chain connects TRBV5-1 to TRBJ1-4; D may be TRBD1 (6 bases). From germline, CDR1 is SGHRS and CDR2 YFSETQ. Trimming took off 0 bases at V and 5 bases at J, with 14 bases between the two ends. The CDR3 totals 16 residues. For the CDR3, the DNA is TGCGCCAGCAGCTTGGCTTTCAGGGGACCCAATGAAAAACTGTTTTTT. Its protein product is CASSLAFRGPNEKLFF.

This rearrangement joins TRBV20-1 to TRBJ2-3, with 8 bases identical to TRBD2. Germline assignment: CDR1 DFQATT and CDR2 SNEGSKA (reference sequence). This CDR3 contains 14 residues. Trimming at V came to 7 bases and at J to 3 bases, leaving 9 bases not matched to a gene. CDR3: CSGTVSGITDTQYF. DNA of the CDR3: TGCAGTGGGACGGTTAGCGGGATAACAGATACGCAGTATTTT.

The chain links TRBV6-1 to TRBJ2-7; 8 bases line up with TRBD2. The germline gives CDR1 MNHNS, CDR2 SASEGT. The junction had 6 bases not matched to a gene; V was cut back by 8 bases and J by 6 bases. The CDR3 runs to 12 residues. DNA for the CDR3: TGTGCCAGCTCGAGTAGCGGGATCGAGCAGTACTTC. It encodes CASSSSGIEQYF.

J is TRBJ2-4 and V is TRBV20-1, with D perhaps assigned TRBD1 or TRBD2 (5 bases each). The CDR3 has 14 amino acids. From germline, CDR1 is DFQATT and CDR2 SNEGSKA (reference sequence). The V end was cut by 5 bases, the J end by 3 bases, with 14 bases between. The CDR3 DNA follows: TGCAGTGCTCCGACCGGGACCTTCAAAAACATTCAGTACTTC. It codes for CSAPTGTFKNIQYF.

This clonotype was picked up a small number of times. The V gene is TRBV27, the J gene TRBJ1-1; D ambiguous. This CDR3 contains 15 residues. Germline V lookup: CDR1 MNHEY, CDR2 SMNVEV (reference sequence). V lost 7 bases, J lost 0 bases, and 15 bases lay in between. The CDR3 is CASNKFGELNTEAFF. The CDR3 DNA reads TGTGCCAGCAACAAGTTCGGGGAGCTGAACACTGAAGCTTTCTTT.

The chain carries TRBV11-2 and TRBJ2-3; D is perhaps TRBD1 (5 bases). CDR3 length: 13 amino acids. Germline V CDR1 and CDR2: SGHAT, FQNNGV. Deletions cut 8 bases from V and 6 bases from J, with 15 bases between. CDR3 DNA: TGTGCCAGCGGATTGATAGGGGCGGATACGCAGTATTTT. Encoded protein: CASGLIGADTQYF.

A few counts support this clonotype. CDR3 sequence: CASSFGLPRADTQYF. CDR3 coding DNA: TGTGCCAGTAGTTTCGGACTCCCAAGGGCAGATACGCAGTATTTT. The chain has TRBV19 and TRBJ2-3; D possibly corresponds to TRBD2 (5 bases). The CDR3 contains 15 residues. Per germline, CDR1 LNHDA and CDR2 SQIVND (reference sequence). Trimming stripped 5 bases from V and 4 bases from J, with 16 bases between.

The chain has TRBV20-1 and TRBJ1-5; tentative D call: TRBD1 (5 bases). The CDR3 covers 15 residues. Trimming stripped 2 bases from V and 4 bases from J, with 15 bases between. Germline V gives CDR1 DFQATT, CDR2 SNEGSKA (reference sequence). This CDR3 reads CSARRGEIGNQPQHF. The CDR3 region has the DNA TGCAGTGCTAGAAGGGGAGAGATAGGGAATCAGCCCCAGCATTTT.

The CDR3 DNA reads TGTGCCAGCAGTACTAGGCGACAGGGCATGGGGCAGCCCCAGCATTTT. As protein: CASSTRRQGMGQPQHF. The chain has TRBV6-6 and TRBJ1-5; 7 bases agree with TRBD1. From germline, CDR1 is MNHNY and CDR2 SVGAGI (reference sequence). CDR3 size: 16 residues. The V segment lost 5 bases and the J segment 7 bases; nucleotides outside the gene matches: 14.

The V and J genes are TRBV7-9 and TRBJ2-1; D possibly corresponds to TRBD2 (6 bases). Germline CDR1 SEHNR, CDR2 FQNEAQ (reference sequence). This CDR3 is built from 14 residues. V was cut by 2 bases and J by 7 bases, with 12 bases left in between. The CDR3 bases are TGTGCCAGCAGCTTACCACTAGCTGGGAATGAGCAGTTCTTC. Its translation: CASSLPLAGNEQFF.

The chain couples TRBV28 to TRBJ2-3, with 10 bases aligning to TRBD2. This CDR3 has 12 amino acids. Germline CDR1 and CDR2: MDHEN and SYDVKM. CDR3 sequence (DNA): TGTGCTTCTAGCGGGAGACACCGTACGCAGTATTTT. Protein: CASSGRHRTQYF.

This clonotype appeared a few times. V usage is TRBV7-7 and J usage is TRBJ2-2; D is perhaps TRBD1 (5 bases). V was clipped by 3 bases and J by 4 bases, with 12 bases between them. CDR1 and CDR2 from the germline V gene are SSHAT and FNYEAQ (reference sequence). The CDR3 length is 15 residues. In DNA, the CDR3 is TGTGCCAGCAGCTTGGGCAGGGAAGGCACCGGGGAGCTGTTTTTT. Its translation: CASSLGREGTGELFF.

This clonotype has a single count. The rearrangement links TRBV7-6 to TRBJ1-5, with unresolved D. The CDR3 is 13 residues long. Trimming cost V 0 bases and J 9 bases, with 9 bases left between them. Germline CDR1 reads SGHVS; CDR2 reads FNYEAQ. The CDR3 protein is CASSLAGLWPQHF. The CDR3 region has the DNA TGTGCCAGCAGCTTAGCGGGCCTATGGCCCCAGCATTTT.

The CDR3 here is CASSGWGEQFF. The DNA of the CDR3 is TGTGCCAGCTCTGGGTGGGGTGAGCAGTTCTTC. The chain combines TRBV27 with TRBJ2-1; no definite D call. CDR3 size: 11 residues. From germline, CDR1 is MNHEY and CDR2 SMNVEV (reference sequence). The V gene lost 8 bases and the J gene lost 9 bases, with 11 bases spanning the gap.

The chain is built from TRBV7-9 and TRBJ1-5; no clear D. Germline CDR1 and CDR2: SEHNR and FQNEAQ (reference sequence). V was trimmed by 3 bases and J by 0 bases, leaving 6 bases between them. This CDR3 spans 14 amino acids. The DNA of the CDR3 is TGTGCCAGCAGCTTCGGGCCTAGCAATCAGCCCCAGCATTTT. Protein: CASSFGPSNQPQHF.

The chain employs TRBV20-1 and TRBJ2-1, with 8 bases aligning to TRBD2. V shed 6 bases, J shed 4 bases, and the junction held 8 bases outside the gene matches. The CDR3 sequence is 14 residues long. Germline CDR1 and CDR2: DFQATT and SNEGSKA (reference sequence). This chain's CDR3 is CSALGVAGYNEQFF. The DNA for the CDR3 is TGCAGTGCCCTGGGGGTAGCGGGGTACAATGAGCAGTTCTTC.

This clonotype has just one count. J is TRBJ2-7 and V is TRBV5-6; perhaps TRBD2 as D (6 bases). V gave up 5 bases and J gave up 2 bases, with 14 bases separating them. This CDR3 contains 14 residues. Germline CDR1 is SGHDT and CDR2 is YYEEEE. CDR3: CASRFSGAPYEQYF. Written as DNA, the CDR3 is TGTGCCAGCAGATTTAGCGGAGCTCCCTACGAGCAGTACTTC.

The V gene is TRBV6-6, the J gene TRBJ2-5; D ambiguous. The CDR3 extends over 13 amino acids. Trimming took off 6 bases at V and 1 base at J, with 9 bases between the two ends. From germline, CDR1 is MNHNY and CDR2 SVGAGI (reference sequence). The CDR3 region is CASRTGSQETQYF. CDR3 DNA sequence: TGTGCCAGCAGAACGGGCAGCCAAGAGACCCAGTACTTC.

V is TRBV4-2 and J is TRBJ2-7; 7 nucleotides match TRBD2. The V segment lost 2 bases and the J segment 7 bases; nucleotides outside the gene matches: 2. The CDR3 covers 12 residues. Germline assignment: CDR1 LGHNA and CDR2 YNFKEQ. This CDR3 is CASSQSAGEQYF. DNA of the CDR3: TGTGCCAGCAGCCAATCAGCGGGGGAGCAGTACTTC.

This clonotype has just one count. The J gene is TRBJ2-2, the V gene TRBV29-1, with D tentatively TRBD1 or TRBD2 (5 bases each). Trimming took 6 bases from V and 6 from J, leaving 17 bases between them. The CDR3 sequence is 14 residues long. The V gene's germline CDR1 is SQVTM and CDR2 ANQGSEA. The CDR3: CSVLTGLGAGELFF. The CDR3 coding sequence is TGCAGCGTACTGACCGGGTTGGGGGCCGGGGAGCTGTTTTTT.

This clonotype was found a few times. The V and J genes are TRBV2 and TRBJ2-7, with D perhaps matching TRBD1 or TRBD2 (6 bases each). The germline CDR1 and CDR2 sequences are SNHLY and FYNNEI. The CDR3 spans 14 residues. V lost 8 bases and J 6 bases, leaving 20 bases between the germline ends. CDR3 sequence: CASYRGPWSSEQYF. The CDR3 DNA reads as TGTGCCAGCTATCGGGGGCCTTGGTCGTCCGAGCAGTACTTC.

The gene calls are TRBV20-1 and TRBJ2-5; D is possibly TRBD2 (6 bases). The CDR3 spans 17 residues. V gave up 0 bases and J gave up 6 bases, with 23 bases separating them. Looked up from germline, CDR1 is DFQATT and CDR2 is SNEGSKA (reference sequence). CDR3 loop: CSARDLVWDGGVQTQYF. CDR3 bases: TGCAGTGCTAGAGATCTTGTTTGGGACGGAGGGGTGCAGACCCAGTACTTC.

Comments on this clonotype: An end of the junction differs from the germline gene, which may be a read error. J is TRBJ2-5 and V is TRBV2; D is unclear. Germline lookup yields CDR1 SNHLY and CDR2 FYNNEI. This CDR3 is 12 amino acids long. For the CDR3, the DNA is TGTGCCAGCGGTGACGATCAAGAGACCCAGTACTTC. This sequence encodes CASGDDQETQYF.

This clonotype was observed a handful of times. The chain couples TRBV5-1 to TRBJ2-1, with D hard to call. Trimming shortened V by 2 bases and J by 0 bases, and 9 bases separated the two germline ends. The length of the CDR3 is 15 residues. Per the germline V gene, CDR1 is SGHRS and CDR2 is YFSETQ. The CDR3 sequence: CASSFGGPSYNEQFF. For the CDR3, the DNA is TGCGCCAGCAGCTTTGGCGGACCCTCCTACAATGAGCAGTTCTTC.

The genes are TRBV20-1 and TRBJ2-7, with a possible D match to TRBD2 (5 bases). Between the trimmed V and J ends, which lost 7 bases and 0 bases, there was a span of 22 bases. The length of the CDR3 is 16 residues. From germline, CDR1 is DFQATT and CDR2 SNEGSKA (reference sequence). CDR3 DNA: TGCAGTGTTATGAATGACGAGCGGAGGAGCTCCTACGAGCAGTACTTC. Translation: CSVMNDERRSSYEQYF.

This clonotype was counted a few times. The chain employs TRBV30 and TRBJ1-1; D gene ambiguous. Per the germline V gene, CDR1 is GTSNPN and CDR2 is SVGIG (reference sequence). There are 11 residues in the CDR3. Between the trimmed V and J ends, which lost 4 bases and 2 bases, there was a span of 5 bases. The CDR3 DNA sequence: TGTGCCTGGAATCCTAACACTGAAGCTTTCTTT. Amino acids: CAWNPNTEAFF.

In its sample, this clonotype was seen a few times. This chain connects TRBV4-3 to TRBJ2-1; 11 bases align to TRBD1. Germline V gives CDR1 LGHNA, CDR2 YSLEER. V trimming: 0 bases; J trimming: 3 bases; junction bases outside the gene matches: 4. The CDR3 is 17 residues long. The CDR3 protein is CASSQDKGTGGYNEQFF. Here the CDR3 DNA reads TGCGCCAGCAGCCAAGATAAAGGGACAGGGGGCTACAATGAGCAGTTCTTC.

CDR3 in DNA: TGCGCCAGCAGCACGTGGACAGGCAGCACTAGCGGCAATGAGCAGTTCTTC. It translates to CASSTWTGSTSGNEQFF. J is TRBJ2-1 and V is TRBV5-1; TRBD2 is a possible D gene (8 bases). V lost 4 bases and J 6 bases, leaving 23 bases between the germline ends. Germline-derived CDR1 and CDR2 are SGHRS and YFSETQ. CDR3 size: 17 residues.

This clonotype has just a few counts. The DNA for the CDR3 is TGTGCCAGCAGCCGAGGGAGCGGGAACTCTGGGGCCAACGTCCTGACTTTC. This codes for CASSRGSGNSGANVLTF. V usage is TRBV6-2 or TRBV6-3 and J usage is TRBJ2-6; TRBD2 agrees at 7 bases. With 6 bases clipped from V and 0 bases from J, the junction kept 8 bases outside the gene matches. Germline CDR1 MNHEY, CDR2 SVGEGT. The CDR3 has 17 residues.